Presented here are 14 T cell receptor beta chains from one specimen sequenced in a study of blood T cell repertoires in COVID-19. The assay was immunoSEQ multiplex PCR, and TCRdb's table has in-frame clones only and misses some. The sample lists approximately 80,000 clones, 60% to 85% occurring once. What was sequenced was peripheral blood. The origin of the receptors is a human donor in a cohort sampled during active COVID-19.

The genes are TRBV6-5 and TRBJ1-1, with D maybe TRBD1 (6 bases). CDR3 size: 12 residues. The germline V and J ends were trimmed by 8 bases and 0 bases, with 7 bases remaining between them. The germline gives CDR1 MNHEY, CDR2 SVGAGI. The CDR3 loop reads CASGGLNTEAFF. The CDR3 DNA is TGTGCCAGCGGGGGCTTGAACACTGAAGCTTTCTTT.

This sequence joins TRBV10-1 and TRBJ2-6; D is ambiguous. Germline V gene data show CDR1 as WNHNN and CDR2 as SYGVQD (reference sequence). V was shortened by 4 bases and J by 0 bases, with 4 bases between the two germline ends. The CDR3 sequence is 14 residues long. CDR3 loop: CASSAGSGANVLTF. Here the CDR3 DNA reads TGCGCCAGCAGTGCGGGCTCTGGGGCCAACGTCCTGACTTTC.

The chain recombines TRBV10-2 with TRBJ2-7; 7 bases align to TRBD2. Trimming removed 9 bases from V and 7 bases from J; junction bases left unmatched: 12. CDR1 is WSHSY and CDR2 is SAAADI in the germline V gene. The CDR3 has 13 amino acids. CDR3 DNA: TGCGCCAGTAACGAGGCAGGGAGGGAAGAGCAGTACTTC. This encodes CASNEAGREEQYF.

The chain recombines TRBV4-1 with TRBJ2-3, with TRBD2 as a possible D gene (5 bases). With 1 base removed from V and 0 bases from J, the gap between germline ends came to 14 bases. The CDR3 has 17 residues. Per germline, CDR1 MGHRA and CDR2 YSYEKL. Here the CDR3 reads CASSQGGLVPSTDTQYF. The DNA for the CDR3 is TGCGCCAGCAGCCAAGGAGGACTCGTGCCTAGCACAGATACGCAGTATTTT.

V usage is TRBV5-1 and J usage is TRBJ2-7; 7 bases agree with TRBD1. Germline CDR1 is SGHRS and CDR2 is YFSETQ. The CDR3 length is 14 residues. Trimming at V came to 4 bases and at J to 3 bases, leaving 7 bases not matched to a gene. In DNA, the CDR3 is TGCGCCAGCAGCCAAACAGGGGATAGCTACGAGCAGTACTTC. Translating it yields CASSQTGDSYEQYF.

The table lists this clone with a few counts. The chain joins TRBV7-9 to TRBJ2-7, with TRBD1 identical over 7 bases. The junction had 6 bases not matched to a gene; V was cut back by 1 base and J by 6 bases. CDR3 length: 14 residues. Germline values: CDR1 SEHNR, CDR2 FQNEAQ (reference sequence). CDR3: CASSLESRGFEQYF. The CDR3 DNA sequence: TGTGCCAGCAGCTTAGAGAGCAGGGGGTTCGAGCAGTACTTC.

The J gene is TRBJ2-5, the V gene TRBV2, with D tentatively TRBD1 (5 bases). CDR3 length: 14 amino acids. From germline, CDR1 is SNHLY and CDR2 FYNNEI. Trimming removed 1 base at V and 7 bases at J, with 13 bases between. This CDR3 reads CASSEVGAEGTQYF. Here the CDR3 DNA reads TGTGCCAGCAGTGAAGTAGGGGCAGAAGGGACCCAGTACTTC. Based on the CDR3 plus reference TRBV2 and TRBJ2-5, the full variable domain is EPEVTQTPSHQVTQMGQEVILRCVPISNHLYFYWYRQILGQKVEFLVSFYNNEISEKSEIFDDQFSVERPDGSNFTLKIRSTKLEDSAMYFCASSEVGAEGTQYFGPGTRLLVL.

The chain is built from TRBV15 and TRBJ2-3, with D hard to call. This CDR3 has 13 residues. Germline V gene data show CDR1 as LNHNV and CDR2 as YYDKDF (reference sequence). V lost 5 bases, J lost 6 bases, and 12 bases lay in between. The CDR3 reads CATSWYSWDTQYF. The DNA of the CDR3 is TGTGCCACCAGCTGGTACTCTTGGGATACGCAGTATTTT.

This rearrangement joins TRBV5-1 to TRBJ1-2; no clear D. Germline assignment: CDR1 SGHRS and CDR2 YFSETQ. The CDR3 runs to 14 residues. The germline V and J ends were trimmed by 0 bases and 5 bases, with 11 bases remaining between them. CDR3 amino acids: CASSLGGSDYGYTF. The CDR3 DNA follows: TGCGCCAGCAGCTTGGGAGGCTCAGATTATGGCTACACCTTC.

V usage is TRBV9 and J usage is TRBJ1-1; tentative D call: TRBD1 (6 bases). Trimming took off 0 bases at V and 4 bases at J, with 13 bases between the two ends. Germline CDR1 is SGDLS and CDR2 is YYNGEE. The CDR3 runs 15 residues. The CDR3 nucleotides read TGTGCCAGCAGCGTAGTTACAGGGTTAGGCACTGAAGCTTTCTTT. Translating gives CASSVVTGLGTEAFF.

The chain uses TRBV18 and TRBJ2-3; 10 bases agree with TRBD2. V was pared by 3 bases and J by 3 bases, with 9 bases of the junction left unmatched. This CDR3 has 17 amino acids. The germline gives CDR1 KGHSH, CDR2 LQKENI. CDR3 in amino acids: CASSPLAGAKTTDTQYF. In DNA form, the CDR3 reads TGTGCCAGCTCACCCCTAGCGGGGGCAAAGACAACAGATACGCAGTATTTT.

This chain connects TRBV6-2 or TRBV6-3 to TRBJ2-7; 11 bases are shared with TRBD2. CDR3 length: 17 residues. J gave up 0 bases and V 6 bases, and 10 bases lay outside the gene matches. Germline V lookup: CDR1 MNHEY, CDR2 SVGEGT. In nucleotides, the CDR3 is TGTGCCAGCAGCCCGGGACTAGCGGCTTACCGCTCCTACGAGCAGTACTTC. Translation gives CASSPGLAAYRSYEQYF.

V is TRBV7-9 and J is TRBJ1-2; D unclear. Germline V gene lookup returns CDR1 SEHNR and CDR2 FQNEAQ (reference sequence). V dropped 2 bases and J dropped 8 bases, with 12 bases sitting between them. The CDR3 runs 13 residues. This CDR3 reads CASSLSIPRGYTF. The CDR3 DNA is TGTGCCAGCAGCTTATCCATTCCGAGAGGCTACACCTTC.

The chain carries TRBV6-5 and TRBJ1-5; TRBD1 matches 8 bases. CDR1 is MNHEY, CDR2 SVGAGI, per germline. J gave up 2 bases and V 4 bases, and 4 bases lay outside the gene matches. The CDR3 is 15 amino acids. The CDR3 protein is CASSLGQEGNQPQHF. As DNA, the CDR3 is TGTGCCAGCAGTTTGGGACAGGAGGGCAATCAGCCCCAGCATTTT.